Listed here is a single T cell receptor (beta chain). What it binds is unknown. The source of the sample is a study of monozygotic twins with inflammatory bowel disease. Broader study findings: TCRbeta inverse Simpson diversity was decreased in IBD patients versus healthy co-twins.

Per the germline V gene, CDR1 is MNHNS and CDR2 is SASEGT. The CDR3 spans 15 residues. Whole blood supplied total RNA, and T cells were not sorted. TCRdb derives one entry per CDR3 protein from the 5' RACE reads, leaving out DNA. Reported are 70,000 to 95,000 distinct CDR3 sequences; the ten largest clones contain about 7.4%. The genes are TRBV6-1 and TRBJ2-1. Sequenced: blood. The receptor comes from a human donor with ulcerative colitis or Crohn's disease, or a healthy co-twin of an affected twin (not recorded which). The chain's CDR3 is CASRISGSSYNEQFF.